This paragraph covers one TCR beta chain sequence. Use of 60 Vbeta and 13 Jbeta primers characterized the PCR. The data were produced by immunoSEQ multiplex PCR, yet TCRdb's version contains in-frame clones alone and is incomplete. The top ten clones hold around 5% of a sample with about 160,000 clones, over 70% of them seen once. The sample comes from a study of cytomegalovirus exposure and HLA in healthy donors. The CDR3 has 18 residues. With V trimmed by 3 bases and J by 2 bases, 11 bases remained unmatched. CDR1 SGDLS and CDR2 YYNGEE come from the germline V gene. This chain links TRBV9 with TRBJ2-6, with 7 bases identical to TRBD2. The sequence was obtained from a man aged 25-45 years in good health and CMV-seronegative. Sequenced sample: PBMCs. The CDR3, as DNA: TGTGCCAGCAGCGCGTTCGCAGGGACTACTACTGGGGCCAACGTCCTGACTTTC. Protein sequence: CASSAFAGTTTGANVLTF.